This T cell receptor (beta chain) was obtained from a study of control samples from healthy donors and cancer patients. Here immunoSEQ multiplex PCR was the method, and the copy in TCRdb shows in-frame clones only, minus some. The sample lists 85,000 to 95,000 clones, roughly 86% occurring once. This clone showed up just once. Trimming took off 1 base at V and 6 bases at J, with 2 bases between the two ends. Germline V CDR1 and CDR2: MNHEY, SVGAGI. This CDR3 comprises 11 residues. This clonotype was sampled from a woman aged 60-75 years in good health. The chain couples TRBV6-5 to TRBJ2-3; D gene ambiguous. Sequencing used blood. Here the CDR3 reads CASSYFDTQYF. CDR3 bases: TGTGCCAGCAGTTACTTCGATACGCAGTATTTT.